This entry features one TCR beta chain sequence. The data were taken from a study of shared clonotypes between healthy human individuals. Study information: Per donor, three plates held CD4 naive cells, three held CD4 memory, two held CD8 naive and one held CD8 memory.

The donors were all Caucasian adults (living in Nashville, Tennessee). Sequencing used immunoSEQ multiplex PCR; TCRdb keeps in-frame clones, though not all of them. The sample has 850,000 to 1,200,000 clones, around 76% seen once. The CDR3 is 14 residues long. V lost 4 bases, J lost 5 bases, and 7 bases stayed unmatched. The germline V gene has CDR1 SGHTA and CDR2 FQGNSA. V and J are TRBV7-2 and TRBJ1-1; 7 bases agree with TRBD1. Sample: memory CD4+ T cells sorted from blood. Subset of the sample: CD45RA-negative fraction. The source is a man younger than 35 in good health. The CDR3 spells CASSSRQGGTEAFF. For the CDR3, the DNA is TGTGCCAGCAGCTCCAGACAGGGTGGGACTGAAGCTTTCTTT.